These 13 T cell receptor beta chains came from one sample sequenced in a study of post-analysis software for immune sequencing data. Unique molecular identifiers were built into the TCR beta cDNA libraries. TCRdb analysed the PCR reads with MiXCR anew, one entry per CDR3 protein. The table records 500,000 to 600,000 distinct CDR3 sequences, roughly 40% of them present only once. Study results and limitations: Among a few TRBV segments more frequent in patients than controls were TRBV5-6, TRBV5-1 and TRBV20-1.

Their antigens are not known. Sequencing was performed on blood. Every receptor here comes from a girl aged 10 to 17 with multiple sclerosis.

The CDR3 DNA reads as TGCGCCAGCAGCCAAGCTTCGCGGGATGGCTACACCTTC. Amino acid sequence: CASSQASRDGYTF. V usage is TRBV4-1 and J usage is TRBJ1-2; D gene unclear. This CDR3 comprises 13 residues. Trimming removed 1 base at V and 6 bases at J, with 9 bases between. In germline, CDR1 is MGHRA, CDR2 YSYEKL.

This clonotype has only one observation. The rearrangement links TRBV7-3 to TRBJ2-5; D not resolved. V lost 2 bases and J 11 bases, leaving 12 bases between the germline ends. This CDR3 comprises 12 residues. The V gene's germline CDR1 is SGHTA and CDR2 FQGTGA. DNA for the CDR3: TGTGCCAGCAGCTTAGGAAACAATGAGCAGTACTTC. This encodes CASSLGNNEQYF.

The chain uses TRBV12-3 or TRBV12-4 and TRBJ1-4, with a weak D call TRBD1 (6 bases). V was cut by 7 bases and J by 4 bases, with 16 bases left in between. The CDR3 is made up of 15 amino acids. The CDR3 loop is CASNWDTGSNEKLFF. Here the CDR3 DNA reads TGTGCCAGCAATTGGGATACAGGGAGTAATGAAAAACTGTTTTTT.

V and J are TRBV7-9 and TRBJ2-5, with D unclear. Per germline, CDR1 SEHNR and CDR2 FQNEAQ (reference sequence). The CDR3 length is 15 residues. V lost 7 bases to trimming and J lost 2 bases, with 17 bases between them. CDR3: CASTSSTEIQETQYF. The CDR3 DNA reads as TGTGCCAGCACCTCGAGCACGGAGATACAAGAGACCCAGTACTTC.

The chain couples TRBV5-6 to TRBJ2-3; the match to TRBD2 covers 8 bases. Germline CDR1 reads SGHDT; CDR2 reads YYEEEE. After removal of 0 bases from V and 5 bases from J, the junction contained 5 bases not matched to a gene. CDR3 size: 15 residues. The CDR3 nucleotides read TGTGCCAGCAGCTTGGGCGGGGGGCAGGGAGATACGCAGTATTTT. Translation gives CASSLGGGQGDTQYF.

The chain carries TRBV7-2 and TRBJ1-5; TRBD1 aligns across 8 bases. Trimming removed 1 base from V and 4 bases from J; junction bases left unmatched: 3. In germline, CDR1 is SGHTA, CDR2 FQGNSA. This CDR3 has 15 amino acids. The chain's CDR3 is CASSLVGQANQPQHF. CDR3 sequence (DNA): TGTGCCAGCAGCTTAGTGGGACAGGCTAATCAGCCCCAGCATTTT.

This sequence joins TRBV5-6 and TRBJ2-3; TRBD2 agrees at 7 bases. Germline loops: CDR1 SGHDT, CDR2 YYEEEE. This CDR3 comprises 16 residues. V was pared by 8 bases and J by 1 base, with 13 bases of the junction left unmatched. CDR3 in amino acids: CASTSSWLAGTDTQYF. As DNA, the CDR3 is TGTGCCAGTACTTCTTCATGGCTAGCGGGCACAGATACGCAGTATTTT. The full variable domain, with the rest looked up from reference TRBV5-6 and TRBJ2-3, is DAGVTQSPTHLIKTRGQQVTLRCSPKSGHDTVSWYQQALGQGPQFIFQYYEEEERQRGNFPDRFSGHQFPNYSSELNVNALLLGDSALYLCASTSSWLAGTDTQYFGPGTRLTVL.

This clonotype has a single count. The V and J genes are TRBV3-1 and TRBJ2-1; 9 bases line up with TRBD2. The CDR3 has 15 amino acids. The germline V gene has CDR1 LGHDT and CDR2 YNNKEL (reference sequence). Losses at the gene ends were 4 bases for V and 6 bases for J; bases not matched to a gene: 7. The CDR3 here is CASSPGGGGVNEQFF. In DNA form, the CDR3 reads TGTGCCAGCAGCCCCGGCGGGGGGGGAGTCAATGAGCAGTTCTTC.

This clonotype was counted a few times. The rearrangement joins TRBV4-1 to TRBJ1-6; 7 bases match TRBD1. The J segment lost 7 bases and the V segment lost 4 bases, leaving 13 bases of the junction unmatched. CDR1 and CDR2 from the germline V gene are MGHRA and YSYEKL. The length of the CDR3 is 17 residues. In DNA form, the CDR3 reads TGCGCCAGCAGCCGCGGGACAGCCCCTTTTTACAATTCACCCCTCCACTTT. Translating gives CASSRGTAPFYNSPLHF.

This clonotype has just a few counts. CDR3 in amino acids: CASSLEFDSETQYF. The CDR3 DNA is TGTGCCAGCAGTTTAGAGTTTGACTCGGAGACCCAGTACTTC. The V gene is TRBV12-3 or TRBV12-4, the J gene TRBJ2-5, with no clear D. This CDR3 comprises 14 residues. Trimming took off 1 base at V and 5 bases at J, with 11 bases between the two ends.

The chain uses TRBV12-3 or TRBV12-4 and TRBJ2-7, with 7 bases lining up with TRBD1. This CDR3 is built from 12 residues. Trimming took 5 bases from V and 5 from J; bases not matched to a gene: 3. CDR3 nucleotides: TGTGCCAGCAGTAAGACAGGGAACGAGCAGTACTTC. It is translated as CASSKTGNEQYF.

The CDR3 is CASSPKTSGRGPGEQFF. CDR3 in DNA: TGTGCCAGCAGCCCCAAGACTAGCGGGAGAGGCCCCGGTGAGCAGTTCTTC. The rearrangement links TRBV11-2 to TRBJ2-1; 12 positions agree with TRBD2. The CDR3 spans 17 residues. The ends lost 5 bases at V and 9 bases at J; junction bases unmatched: 14. Germline lookup yields CDR1 SGHAT and CDR2 FQNNGV. The full variable domain, with the rest looked up from reference TRBV11-2 and TRBJ2-1, is EAGVAQSPRYKIIEKRQSVAFWCNPISGHATLYWYQQILGQGPKLLIQFQNNGVVDDSQLPKDRFSAERLKGVDSTLKIQPAKLEDSAVYLCASSPKTSGRGPGEQFFGPGTRLTVL.

This clonotype was counted only a few times. The CDR3 nucleotides are TGTGCCAGCAGTCAGGAAAGGCGGGAGACCCAGTACTTC. Its protein product is CASSQERRETQYF. The V call is TRBV6-5, the J call TRBJ2-5; unclear D gene. CDR3 length: 13 residues. Trimming shortened V by 5 bases and J by 5 bases, and 12 bases separated the two germline ends. Germline CDR1 MNHEY, CDR2 SVGAGI.